This T cell receptor beta chain was identified in a study of shared clonotypes between healthy human individuals. Study-level results: In this cohort, only blood was sampled, and tissue repertoires likely differ. Sorted-subset sequencing was shown by rarefaction to be incomplete despite large depth.

It was CD45RO-negative cells, positively selected for CCR7, that made up naive CD8 cells, with terminally differentiated effector memory CD45RA+ cells excluded. The donors, healthy adults who were HIV-negative, had experienced no recent acute infections or vaccinations. Original processing methods: ImmunoSEQ yielded junction-only sequences lacking quality scores, so filtering differed. Only in-frame clones appear in the TCRdb table, and some are missing; sequencing was by immunoSEQ multiplex PCR. V, J and clone size derive from that table, while D and trimming were established from the DNA sequence. The repertoire has some 2 million clones, about 95% of them found once; the top ten carry 1% to 1.5%. Only one count was recorded for this clone. The target antigen is unknown. V shed 4 bases and J shed 4 bases, with 16 bases lying between them. The germline CDR1 and CDR2 sequences are LGHNA and YSLEER. The CDR3 runs 16 residues.

V usage is TRBV4-3 and J usage is TRBJ1-4; D is undetermined. This clonotype was obtained from a man in his late teens or twenties in good health. The sample comprised naive CD8+ T cells sorted from blood. CDR3 in amino acids: CASSRSLAGLNEKLFF. The CDR3 DNA follows: TGCGCCAGCAGCCGATCACTCGCAGGCCTTAATGAAAAACTGTTTTTT.